These 8 T cell receptor beta chains came from one sample sequenced in a study of blood T cell repertoires in COVID-19. Clones were sequenced by immunoSEQ multiplex PCR, and TCRdb holds only the in-frame ones, with some missing. Of around 50,000 clones detected, approximately 90% appear once; the ten largest clones hold under 6.5%. Sequenced input: peripheral blood. The receptors shown here come from a man between 65 and 85 years old with acute or convalescent COVID-19.

The chain uses TRBV29-1 and TRBJ1-3; perhaps TRBD1 as D (5 bases). The V end lost 4 bases, the J end lost 2 bases, and 9 bases lay between the germline ends. CDR1 and CDR2 (germline): SQVTM, ANQGSEA. The CDR3 is 13 amino acids. The CDR3 here is CSVGRAAGNTIYF. As DNA, the CDR3 is TGCAGCGTTGGCAGGGCGGCTGGAAACACCATATATTTT.

The gene calls are TRBV3-1 (or the pseudogene TRBV3-2) and TRBJ1-4, with D unresolved. The CDR3 loop spans 15 amino acids. CDR1 LGHDT and CDR2 YNNKEL come from the germline V gene (reference sequence). V was trimmed by 4 bases and J by 7 bases, leaving 16 bases between them. In DNA, the CDR3 is TGTGCCAGCAGCCTTTCCACGGGTTCGGTTGAAAAACTGTTTTTT. Translation: CASSLSTGSVEKLFF.

The chain is built from TRBV7-2 and TRBJ2-2; 9 positions agree with TRBD2. Unmatched junction bases numbered 7, after V lost 2 bases and J lost 6 bases. The CDR3 is 16 amino acids. The germline V gene encodes CDR1 SGHTA and CDR2 FQGNSA. The CDR3 loop is CASSLFAGGQAGELFF. Here the CDR3 DNA reads TGTGCCAGCAGCTTATTCGCGGGGGGGCAGGCCGGGGAGCTGTTTTTT.

In this sample, this clone turned up once. The rearrangement uses TRBV9 and TRBJ1-2; no clear D gene. The CDR3 runs to 14 residues. Trimming pared 1 base from V and 2 bases from J, leaving 9 bases between. Germline-derived CDR1 and CDR2 are SGDLS and YYNGEE. CDR3 residues: CASSVFGQNYGYTF. DNA for the CDR3: TGTGCCAGCAGCGTATTTGGGCAGAACTATGGCTACACCTTC.

DNA of the CDR3: TGTGCCTGGAGTGCCGGGACAGCCAAGGGGGGGCCCCAGCATTTT. Protein product: CAWSAGTAKGGPQHF. The chain is built from TRBV30 and TRBJ1-5, with TRBD1 matching over 7 bases. V lost 1 base to trimming and J lost 9 bases; unmatched junction nucleotides: 12. Germline loops: CDR1 GTSNPN, CDR2 SVGIG (reference sequence). The CDR3 has 15 residues.

This clone was seen once. DNA of the CDR3: TGCAGCGTTGGTATAGGGAGCTACGCTGAAGCTTTCTTT. Residues: CSVGIGSYAEAFF. The chain couples TRBV29-1 to TRBJ1-1; D call uncertain. Deletions cut 4 bases from V and 6 bases from J, with 15 bases between. This CDR3 is 13 amino acids long. CDR1 is SQVTM and CDR2 is ANQGSEA in the germline V gene.

The chain has TRBV7-2 and TRBJ1-6, with 10 bases fitting TRBD1. The CDR3 loop spans 19 amino acids. CDR1 and CDR2 from the germline V gene are SGHTA and FQGNSA. V shed 3 bases and J 0 bases; nucleotides not matched to a gene: 8. The CDR3, as DNA: TGTGCCAGCAGCTTTGACAGGGGGCGCGGGAGCTCCTATAATTCACCCCTCCACTTT. It codes for CASSFDRGRGSSYNSPLHF.

The chain has TRBV30 and TRBJ1-2; TRBD1 is a possible D gene (5 bases). The germline V gene has CDR1 GTSNPN and CDR2 SVGIG (reference sequence). V lost 0 bases and J lost 7, with 15 bases in between. The CDR3 length is 14 residues. The CDR3 loop is CAWSVMGPGPGYTF. The CDR3 DNA reads as TGTGCCTGGAGTGTCATGGGGCCGGGCCCTGGCTACACCTTC.